This T cell receptor beta chain was observed in a study of T cell responses to AZD1222 COVID-19 vaccine. Study results and limitations: White British people made up most donors, females outnumbered males, and clonal diversity was possibly underestimated.

The table came from immunoSEQ multiplex PCR; TCRdb's copy has only in-frame clones and leaves some out. The table has 150,000 to 200,000 clones, less than 95% seen once. V lost 3 bases and J lost 4, with 7 bases in between. The CDR3 is made up of 13 amino acids. Comments on this clone: The antigen remains unidentified. The same CDR3 also results from other DNA sequences found in this sample.

The genes are TRBV12-3 or TRBV12-4 and TRBJ2-1; no clear D. The specimen comprised peripheral blood, sampled on day 0 of AZD1222 vaccination. This TCR was sampled from an adult in good health. CDR3: CASSLGPYNEQFF. CDR3 DNA sequence: TGTGCCAGCAGTTTGGGCCCTTACAATGAGCAGTTCTTC.